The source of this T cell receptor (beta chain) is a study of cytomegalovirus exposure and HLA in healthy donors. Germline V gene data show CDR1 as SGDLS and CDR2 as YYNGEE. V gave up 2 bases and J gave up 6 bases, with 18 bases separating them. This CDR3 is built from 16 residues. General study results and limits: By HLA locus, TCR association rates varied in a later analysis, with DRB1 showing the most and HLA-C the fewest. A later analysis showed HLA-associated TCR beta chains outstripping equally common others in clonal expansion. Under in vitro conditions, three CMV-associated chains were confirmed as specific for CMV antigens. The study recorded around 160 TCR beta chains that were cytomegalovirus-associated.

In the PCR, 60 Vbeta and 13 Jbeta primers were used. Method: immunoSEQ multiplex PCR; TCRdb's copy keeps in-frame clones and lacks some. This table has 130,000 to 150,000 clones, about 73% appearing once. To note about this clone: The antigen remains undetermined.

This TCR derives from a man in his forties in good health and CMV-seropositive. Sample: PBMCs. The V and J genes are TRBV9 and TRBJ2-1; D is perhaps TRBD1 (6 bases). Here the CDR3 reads CASSVRGSKGLNEQFF. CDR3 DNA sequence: TGTGCCAGCAGCGTGAGGGGGAGTAAGGGGCTCAATGAGCAGTTCTTC.